These T cell receptor beta chains were read from a single sample in a study of blood T cell repertoires in COVID-19. Repertoires were generated with immunoSEQ multiplex PCR, while TCRdb's copy carries only in-frame clones and drops some. The table records about 270,000 clones, roughly 91% of them present only once. The sequenced sample consisted of PBMCs or T cells enriched from blood (not recorded which). Every receptor here comes from a woman aged 60-75 years in a cohort exposed to, infected with or recovered from COVID-19 (not recorded which). Both conserved end residues are part of each CDR3. The D gene is left open where the match is weak. Rows may omit the clone size; those that give it use once, few, many or a size class.

CDR3,DNA,size,V,D,J
CASSQVSSGRAGSYEQYF,TGTGCCAGCAGCCAAGTAAGTAGCGGGAGGGCCGGGTCCTACGAGCAGTACTTC,-,TRBV3-1/TRBV3-2,TRBD2,TRBJ2-7
CASSVGQGLAGNTIYF,TGTGCCAGCAGCGTAGGGCAGGGGTTGGCTGGAAACACCATATATTTT,-,TRBV9,-,TRBJ1-3
CASSVGTGGFNNSPLHF,TGTGCCAGCAGCGTAGGGACAGGGGGTTTCAATAATTCACCCCTCCACTTT,-,TRBV9,TRBD1,TRBJ1-6
CASSQVLAGVASNEQYF,TGCGCCAGCAGCCAAGTGCTAGCGGGAGTAGCATCGAACGAGCAGTACTTC,-,TRBV4-1,TRBD2,TRBJ2-7
CATSDRTSGRVNEQFF,TGTGCCACCAGTGACCGGACTAGCGGGAGAGTAAATGAGCAGTTCTTC,-,TRBV24-1,TRBD2,TRBJ2-1
CASSLAGGQLSLADF,TGTGCCAGCAGCTTAGCCGGGGGTCAACTATCTCTGGCCGACTTC,-,TRBV7-2,-,TRBJ2-7
CASSEEYRGGGDTQYF,TGTGCCAGTAGTGAGGAATACAGGGGAGGAGGAGATACGCAGTATTTT,-,TRBV19,-,TRBJ2-3
CAWSAPGGGSNEKLFF,TGTGCCTGGAGTGCCCCGGGGGGGGGCAGTAATGAAAAACTGTTTTTT,-,TRBV30,-,TRBJ1-4
CASSPFSGSGYNEQFF,TGTGCCAGCAGCCCCTTTAGCGGATCAGGCTACAATGAGCAGTTCTTC,-,TRBV7-2,-,TRBJ2-1
CATSDRSTNEKLFF,TGTGCCACCAGTGATAGGAGTACCAATGAAAAACTGTTTTTT,-,TRBV24-1,-,TRBJ1-4
CASSELGDSSPLHF,TGCGCCAGCAGTGAGTTAGGGGATAGTTCACCCCTCCACTTT,-,TRBV5-1,-,TRBJ1-6
CASSSLRTSGRALGANEQFF,TGTGCCAGCAGTTCGCTCCGGACTAGCGGGAGGGCCCTCGGGGCCAATGAGCAGTTCTTC,-,TRBV28,TRBD2,TRBJ2-1
CASSLSGGAYTEAFF,TGTGCCAGCAGCTTATCGGGGGGCGCCTACACTGAAGCTTTCTTT,-,TRBV7-2,-,TRBJ1-1
CATSRDRDNSPLHF,TGTGCCACCAGCCGGGACAGGGACAATTCACCCCTCCACTTT,-,TRBV15,TRBD1,TRBJ1-6
CASSYLSGLLSYEQYF,TGTGCCAGCAGTTACCTTAGCGGGCTACTCTCCTACGAGCAGTACTTC,-,TRBV6-2/TRBV6-3,TRBD2,TRBJ2-7
CASGRRTGSYNEQFF,TGTGCCAGTGGTCGTCGGACAGGCTCCTACAATGAGCAGTTCTTC,few,TRBV19,TRBD1,TRBJ2-1
CAILQGLAHTNEQFF,TGTGCCATACTTCAGGGACTAGCGCATACCAATGAGCAGTTCTTC,-,TRBV6-5,TRBD2,TRBJ2-1
CTHRDNYGYTF,TGCACCCACAGGGATAACTATGGCTACACCTTC,-,TRBV20-1,-,TRBJ1-2
CASSLEFAGSSSYNEQFF,TGTGCCAGCAGCTTAGAATTCGCCGGGAGCAGCTCCTACAATGAGCAGTTCTTC,-,TRBV7-2,-,TRBJ2-1
CASRGGGSNQPQHF,TGTGCCAGCAGGGGCGGGGGTAGCAATCAGCCCCAGCATTTT,few,TRBV27,-,TRBJ1-5
CASSLQGAMGTGELFF,TGTGCCAGCAGTTTACAGGGGGCGATGGGGACCGGGGAGCTGTTTTTT,-,TRBV27,TRBD1,TRBJ2-2
CASSSRQGGNSPLHF,TGTGCCAGCAGCAGTCGACAGGGGGGCAATTCACCCCTCCACTTT,-,TRBV9,TRBD1,TRBJ1-6
CTSSPRTSGSAGANVLTF,TGCACCAGCAGCCCTCGGACTAGCGGGAGTGCTGGGGCCAACGTCCTGACTTTC,-,TRBV1,-,TRBJ2-6
CSVERDRGTEQFF,TGCAGCGTTGAGAGGGACAGGGGGACTGAGCAGTTCTTC,-,TRBV29-1,TRBD1,TRBJ2-1
CATSDLVGPTGELFF,TGTGCCACCAGTGATTTAGTGGGGCCCACCGGGGAGCTGTTTTTT,few,TRBV24-1,-,TRBJ2-2
CASSLSRLAGETQYF,TGTGCTAGCAGCTTAAGTCGGCTAGCGGGAGAGACCCAGTACTTC,-,TRBV7-7,TRBD2,TRBJ2-5
CASSLEVPGRVVSYEQYF,TGTGCCAGCAGCTTAGAAGTTCCAGGCAGGGTGGTTTCCTACGAGCAGTACTTC,-,TRBV11-2,-,TRBJ2-7
CASSSGTGVSNQPQHF,TGTGCCAGCAGCTCCGGGACAGGGGTTAGCAATCAGCCCCAGCATTTT,-,TRBV5-6,TRBD1,TRBJ1-5
CASSPGTSGRDYEQYF,TGTGCCAGCAGTCCCGGGACTAGCGGGAGGGATTACGAGCAGTACTTC,-,TRBV27,TRBD2,TRBJ2-7
CASSPPGQPNTEAFF,TGCGCCAGCAGCCCTCCGGGACAGCCGAACACTGAAGCTTTCTTT,few,TRBV4-3,TRBD1,TRBJ1-1
CASSTPGAPQETQYF,TGTGCCAGCAGTACCCCAGGGGCCCCCCAAGAGACCCAGTACTTC,-,TRBV28,-,TRBJ2-5
CASSYSVSGNTIYF,TGTGCCAGCAGTTACTCCGTCTCTGGAAACACCATATATTTT,-,TRBV6-5,-,TRBJ1-3
CASSSGSGILSTEAFF,TGTGCCAGCAGCTCAGGGTCCGGAATTTTGAGCACTGAAGCTTTCTTT,-,TRBV5-8,-,TRBJ1-1
CASSLGSPATNEKLFF,TGCGCCAGCAGCCTCGGGTCCCCTGCAACTAATGAAAAACTGTTTTTT,once,TRBV4-1,-,TRBJ1-4
CASSEGGGFKSLHF,TGTGCCAGCAGTGAGGGGGGAGGATTCAAGAGCCTCCACTTT,-,TRBV6-1,-,TRBJ1-6
CASSFRDRETYEQYF,TGTGCCAGCAGCTTTCGGGACAGAGAGACCTACGAGCAGTACTTC,-,TRBV5-6,TRBD1,TRBJ2-7
CASSPTSGSGTNEQFF,TGTGCCAGCAGCCCAACTAGCGGGAGTGGAACCAATGAGCAGTTCTTC,-,TRBV7-2,TRBD2,TRBJ2-1
CASSYPRQGLYAFF,TGTGCCAGCAGTTACCCGCGACAGGGCTTGTATGCTTTCTTT,-,TRBV6-2/TRBV6-3,TRBD1,TRBJ1-1
CSGKGGRTDTQYF,TGCAGCGGGAAAGGGGGCCGTACAGATACGCAGTATTTT,-,TRBV29-1,TRBD1,TRBJ2-3
CASSLDSGKVQYF,TGTGCCAGCAGTCTGGACAGCGGCAAAGTGCAGTATTTT,once,TRBV7-2,-,TRBJ2-3
CASSQMTSTDTQYF,TGTGCCAGCAGCCAGATGACAAGCACAGATACGCAGTATTTT,-,TRBV28,-,TRBJ2-3
CASSSRDGQLYGYTF,TGCGCCAGCAGCTCAAGAGACGGACAGCTCTATGGCTACACCTTC,-,TRBV5-1,-,TRBJ1-2
CASSLVDRGAHEQYF,TGTGCCAGCAGCTTAGTCGACAGGGGCGCCCACGAGCAGTACTTC,-,TRBV11-2,TRBD1,TRBJ2-7
CASSSYDRDTEAFF,TGTGCCAGCAGTTCCTACGACCGGGACACTGAAGCTTTCTTT,-,TRBV6-5,-,TRBJ1-1
CASSEARGWDYNEQFF,TGTGCCAGCAGTGAAGCAAGGGGCTGGGACTACAATGAGCAGTTCTTC,-,TRBV6-1,-,TRBJ2-1